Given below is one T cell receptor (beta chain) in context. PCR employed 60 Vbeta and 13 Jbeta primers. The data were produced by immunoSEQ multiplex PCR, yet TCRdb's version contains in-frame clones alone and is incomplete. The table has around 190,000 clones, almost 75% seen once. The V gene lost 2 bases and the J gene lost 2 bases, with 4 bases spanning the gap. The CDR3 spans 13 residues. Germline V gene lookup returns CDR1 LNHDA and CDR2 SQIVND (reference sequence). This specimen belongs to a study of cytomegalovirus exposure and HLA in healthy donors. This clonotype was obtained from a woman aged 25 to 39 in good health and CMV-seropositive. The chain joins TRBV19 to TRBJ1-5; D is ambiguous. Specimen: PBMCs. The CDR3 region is CASSIPGNQPQHF. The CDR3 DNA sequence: TGTGCCAGTAGTATACCGGGCAATCAGCCCCAGCATTTT.